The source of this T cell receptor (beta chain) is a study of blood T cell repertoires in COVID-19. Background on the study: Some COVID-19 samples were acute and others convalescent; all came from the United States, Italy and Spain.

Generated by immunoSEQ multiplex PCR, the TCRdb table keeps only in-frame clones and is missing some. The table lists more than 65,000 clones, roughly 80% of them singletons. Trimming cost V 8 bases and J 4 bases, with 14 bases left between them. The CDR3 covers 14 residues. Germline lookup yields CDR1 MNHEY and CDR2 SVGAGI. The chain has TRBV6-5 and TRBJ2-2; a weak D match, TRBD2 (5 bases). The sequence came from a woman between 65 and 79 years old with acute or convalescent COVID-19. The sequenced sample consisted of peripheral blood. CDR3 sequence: CASCGYSGTGELFF. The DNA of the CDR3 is TGTGCCAGCTGCGGGTATAGTGGCACCGGGGAGCTGTTTTTT.